The 10 T cell receptor beta chains given below trace back to one sample, sequenced in a study of regulatory T cells in long-lasting Graves disease. The time point is: newly diagnosed GD, antithyroid drugs for less than 3 months. PBMC-derived RNA was used for the TCR library. The TCR beta library used iRepertoire HTBI primers with Arm-PCR amplification of CDR3. TCRdb re-analysed the multiplex PCR reads in MiXCR, keeping a single row per CDR3 protein. The sample shows roughly 610,000 distinct CDR3 sequences, about 16% of them seen only once. The same data also went into a second study, on T cells in Graves' hyperthyroidism and ophthalmopathy.

The sequences come from peripheral blood mononuclear cells (PBMCs), collected at new diagnosis, from a patient treated with antithyroid drugs. Every receptor here comes from a woman in her thirties with Graves disease.

This clonotype was detected many times. The chain employs TRBV28 and TRBJ2-1, with D unresolved. V was cut by 10 bases and J by 9 bases, with 13 bases left in between. The CDR3 contains 11 residues. CDR1 MDHEN and CDR2 SYDVKM come from the germline V gene. Here the CDR3 reads CATSIWAEQFF. CDR3 DNA: TGTGCCACCTCTATATGGGCTGAGCAGTTCTTC. The complete variable domain, with remaining parts taken from reference TRBV28 and TRBJ2-1, reads DVKVTQSSRYLVKRTGEKVFLECVQDMDHENMFWYRQDPGLGLRLIYFSYDVKMKEKGDIPEGYSVSREKKERFSLILESASTNQTSMYLCATSIWAEQFFGPGTRLTVL.

On this clonotype itself: The germline gene is not matched at one end of the junction; a read error may be the cause. The V call is TRBV4-3, the J call TRBJ2-7, with 14 bases fitting TRBD2. CDR3 length equals 15 residues. Germline V CDR1 and CDR2: LGHNA, YSLEER. The CDR3 nucleotides read TGCGACAGCAGCCAGGGACTAGCGGGAGTCGGCGAGCAGTACTTC. Its translation: CDSSQGLAGVGEQYF.

The table lists this clonotype with many counts. V and J are TRBV29-1 and TRBJ2-5, with D possibly being TRBD1 (6 bases). In germline, CDR1 is SQVTM, CDR2 ANQGSEA. V was cut by 6 bases and J by 1 base, with 12 bases left in between. The CDR3 loop spans 13 amino acids. CDR3 residues: CSVQGWSQETQYF. The CDR3 bases are TGCAGCGTACAGGGATGGAGCCAAGAGACCCAGTACTTC.

This clonotype turned up a few times. The chain carries TRBV27 and TRBJ2-4, with 7 bases that match TRBD2. Germline loops: CDR1 MNHEY, CDR2 SMNVEV (reference sequence). CDR3 size: 14 residues. J was trimmed by 5 bases and V by 9 bases; bases with no gene match: 10. The CDR3 region is CASRARGDENIQYF. Written as DNA, the CDR3 is TGTGCCAGTCGGGCCCGGGGGGATGAAAACATTCAGTACTTC.

This clonotype was counted many times. This rearrangement joins TRBV20-1 to TRBJ1-5; D gene unclear. Germline V gene data show CDR1 as DFQATT and CDR2 as SNEGSKA (reference sequence). CDR3 length equals 16 residues. V was clipped by 5 bases and J by 4 bases, with 21 bases between them. This CDR3 is CSAAIPGRLHNQPQHF. The CDR3 DNA sequence: TGCAGTGCTGCCATCCCTGGCAGGCTACATAATCAGCCCCAGCATTTT.

The chain is built from TRBV28 and TRBJ2-7, with 7 bases fitting TRBD2. V was clipped by 7 bases and J by 6 bases; unmatched bases: 9. This CDR3 spans 13 amino acids. Germline CDR1 reads MDHEN; CDR2 reads SYDVKM. The CDR3 reads CASTGLGPGEQYF. CDR3 nucleotides: TGTGCCAGCACCGGACTAGGGCCGGGCGAGCAGTACTTC.

There are many counts of this clonotype. The chain links TRBV30 to TRBJ1-1, with 9 bases matching TRBD1. The CDR3 length is 15 residues. Trimming cost V 0 bases and J 2 bases; bases outside gene matches: 4. Germline CDR1 is GTSNPN and CDR2 is SVGIG (reference sequence). CDR3 loop: CAWSVKGQGNTEAFF. In DNA form, the CDR3 reads TGTGCCTGGAGTGTTAAGGGACAGGGCAACACTGAAGCTTTCTTT.

This clonotype was seen a few times. The genes are TRBV4-2 and TRBJ2-6, with 8 bases lining up with TRBD1. This CDR3 is built from 19 residues. After removal of 1 base from V and 0 bases from J, the junction contained 8 bases not matched to a gene. CDR1 is LGHNA, CDR2 YNFKEQ, per germline. This chain's CDR3 is CASSQVSGGPLSGANVLTF. CDR3 bases: TGTGCCAGCAGCCAAGTATCAGGGGGCCCCCTCTCTGGGGCCAACGTCCTGACTTTC.

CDR3 amino acids: CASSIGKASEQFF. The CDR3 coding sequence is TGTGCCAGTAGTATAGGTAAAGCGAGTGAGCAGTTCTTC. The chain carries TRBV19 and TRBJ2-1, with D unresolved. Trimming took off 1 base at V and 9 bases at J, with 10 bases between the two ends. CDR1 is LNHDA and CDR2 is SQIVND in the germline V gene (reference sequence). CDR3 size: 13 residues.

The chain employs TRBV5-1 and TRBJ2-2; TRBD2 agrees at 11 bases. Germline CDR1 SGHRS, CDR2 YFSETQ. The CDR3 loop spans 17 amino acids. The V segment lost 4 bases and the J segment 4 bases; nucleotides outside the gene matches: 9. The CDR3 sequence is CASSAEGGTSGTGELFF. The CDR3 region has the DNA TGCGCCAGCAGCGCCGAGGGGGGGACTAGCGGCACCGGGGAGCTGTTTTTT.